Each of the 12 T cell receptor beta chains below was sequenced from the same sample in a study of Graves' ophthalmopathy and Graves' hyperthyroidism. TCR beta CDR3 regions were amplified from RNA transcripts. The first-round RT-PCR employed HTBI primers together with the Qiagen OneStep RT-PCR kit. A multiplex PCR was then performed as the second round. TCRdb reprocessed the multiplex PCR reads with MiXCR, giving one entry per CDR3 protein. The sample includes about 660,000 distinct CDR3 sequences, approximately 39% of them seen just once. Input material: peripheral blood. The receptors derive from an adult man with Graves' ophthalmopathy.

This clonotype was seen repeatedly, ten times or more. This chain connects TRBV5-1 to TRBJ1-1; 9 bases are a match to TRBD1. After removal of 4 bases from V and 4 bases from J, the junction contained 11 bases not matched to a gene. Germline V gene sequence: CDR1 SGHRS, CDR2 YFSETQ. CDR3 length: 16 amino acids. This CDR3 is CASSESAGQGGTEAFF. CDR3 nucleotide sequence: TGCGCCAGCAGCGAATCGGCGGGACAGGGAGGCACTGAAGCTTTCTTT.

In its sample, this clonotype was seen many times. This rearrangement joins TRBV18 to TRBJ1-2, with D possibly TRBD1 on 5 matching bases. V was clipped by 2 bases and J by 5 bases, with 15 bases between them. There are 15 residues in the CDR3. Germline CDR1 reads KGHSH; CDR2 reads LQKENI. CDR3 DNA sequence: TGTGCCAGCTCACCAATCCAGACAGCGACGTATGGCTACACCTTC. Amino acids: CASSPIQTATYGYTF.

Comments on this clonotype: A much more abundant neighbour one base away suggests this may be a read error. The chain links TRBV20-1 to TRBJ2-5; 9 bases match TRBD2. Germline CDR1 DFQATT, CDR2 SNEGSKA (reference sequence). The CDR3 covers 15 residues. V lost 5 bases, J lost 4 bases, and 11 bases stayed unmatched. The CDR3 DNA sequence: TGCAGTGCTGCTAAAGCGGGAGGATCTGCAGAGACCCAGTACTTC. This translates into CSAAKAGGSAETQYF.

This chain uses TRBV29-1 with TRBJ1-1; unclear D gene. Per germline, CDR1 SQVTM and CDR2 ANQGSEA. V gave up 8 bases and J gave up 5 bases, with 15 bases separating them. The CDR3 has 12 amino acids. The CDR3 nucleotides read TGCAGCAAGCTAGGACGGTATACTGAAGCTTTCTTT. Amino acids: CSKLGRYTEAFF.

The gene calls are TRBV25-1 and TRBJ1-1, with TRBD1 matching 9 bases. CDR3 length: 16 residues. Germline V gives CDR1 MGHDK, CDR2 SYGVNS. Losses at the gene ends were 7 bases for V and 6 bases for J; bases not matched to a gene: 15. The CDR3 region is CASTLEAGTGRPEAFF. CDR3 sequence (DNA): TGTGCCAGCACCCTGGAGGCGGGGACAGGGCGACCTGAAGCTTTCTTT.

This chain connects TRBV25-1 to TRBJ2-2; TRBD1 matches 10 bases. The CDR3 runs to 16 residues. Trimming cost V 2 bases and J 4 bases; bases outside gene matches: 4. Germline V gene data show CDR1 as MGHDK and CDR2 as SYGVNS. This chain's CDR3 is CASSERGTGVTGELFF. The CDR3, as DNA: TGTGCCAGCAGTGAACGGGGGACAGGGGTCACCGGGGAGCTGTTTTTT.

The J gene is TRBJ1-1, the V gene TRBV20-1; D might be TRBD1 (6 bases). CDR1 and CDR2 (germline): DFQATT, SNEGSKA (reference sequence). The CDR3 contains 13 residues. The ends were cut back, 1 base at V and 11 bases at J, with 17 bases in the middle. CDR3: CSARVEGGPAAFF. CDR3 in DNA: TGCAGTGCTAGAGTGGAGGGGGGTCCAGCTGCTTTCTTT.

Regarding this clonotype: This likely comes from a read error, as the CDR3 has no conserved phenylalanine or tryptophan at its end. V usage is TRBV10-3 and J usage is TRBJ2-5, with D possibly being TRBD1 (6 bases). The CDR3 length is 13 residues. CDR1 and CDR2 (germline): ENHRY, SYGVKD. CDR3 in DNA: TGTGCCAGCAGTCTCGACAGGCAAGAGACCCAGTACCTC. Translation gives CASSLDRQETQYL.

For the CDR3, the DNA is TGTGCCAGCAGCTCGACTAGCGGGGGGGCCACCGGGGAGCTGTTTTTT. As protein: CASSSTSGGATGELFF. V is TRBV7-9 and J is TRBJ2-2; 14 positions agree with TRBD2. This CDR3 comprises 16 residues. Germline values: CDR1 SEHNR, CDR2 FQNEAQ (reference sequence). Trimming at V came to 4 bases and at J to 4 bases, leaving 2 bases not matched to a gene.

This clonotype was seen repeatedly, ten times or more. This chain uses TRBV7-8 with TRBJ1-5; 7 bases match TRBD1. Trimming took 1 base from V and 0 from J; bases not matched to a gene: 9. The CDR3 runs to 18 residues. Germline CDR1 and CDR2: SGHVS and FQNEAQ. CDR3 in amino acids: CASSLGDRAVYSNQPQHF. The CDR3 DNA reads TGTGCCAGCAGCTTAGGAGACAGGGCCGTTTATAGCAATCAGCCCCAGCATTTT.

A few counts support this clonotype. The chain has TRBV2 and TRBJ2-6; possible D gene TRBD2, 5 bases. V was pared by 5 bases and J by 0 bases, with 14 bases between. Germline V gene sequence: CDR1 SNHLY, CDR2 FYNNEI. CDR3 length equals 17 residues. The CDR3 loop is CASSYSGVASGANVLTF. CDR3 bases: TGTGCCAGCAGTTACTCCGGGGTGGCCTCTGGGGCCAACGTCCTGACTTTC.

This clonotype appeared many times. This sequence joins TRBV29-1 and TRBJ2-7, with D possibly TRBD2 on 6 matching bases. Germline V gene lookup returns CDR1 SQVTM and CDR2 ANQGSEA. The V gene lost 3 bases and the J gene lost 1 base, with 13 bases spanning the gap. The CDR3 is 14 amino acids. CDR3 sequence reads: CSVDTAGESYEQYF. The CDR3 coding sequence is TGCAGCGTTGATACAGCGGGTGAATCCTACGAGCAGTACTTC.